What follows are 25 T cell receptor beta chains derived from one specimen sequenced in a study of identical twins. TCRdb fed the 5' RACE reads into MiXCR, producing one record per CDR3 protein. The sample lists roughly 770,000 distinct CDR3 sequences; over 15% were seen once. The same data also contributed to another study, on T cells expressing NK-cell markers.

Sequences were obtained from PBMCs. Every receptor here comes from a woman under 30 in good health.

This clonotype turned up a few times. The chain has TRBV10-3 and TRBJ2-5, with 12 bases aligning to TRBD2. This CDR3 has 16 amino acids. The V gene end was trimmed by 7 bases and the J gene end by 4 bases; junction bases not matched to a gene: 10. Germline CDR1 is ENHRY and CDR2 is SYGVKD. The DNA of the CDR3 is TGTGCCATCAACAATGTTCCGGGACTAGCGGGAGAGACCCAGTACTTC. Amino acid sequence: CAINNVPGLAGETQYF.

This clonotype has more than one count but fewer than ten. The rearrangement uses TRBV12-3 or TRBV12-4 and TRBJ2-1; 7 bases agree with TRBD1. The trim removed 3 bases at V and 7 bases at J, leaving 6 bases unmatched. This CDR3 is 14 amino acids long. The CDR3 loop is CASSLRGGSNEQFF. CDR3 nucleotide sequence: TGTGCCAGCAGTTTGAGAGGGGGCTCAAATGAGCAGTTCTTC.

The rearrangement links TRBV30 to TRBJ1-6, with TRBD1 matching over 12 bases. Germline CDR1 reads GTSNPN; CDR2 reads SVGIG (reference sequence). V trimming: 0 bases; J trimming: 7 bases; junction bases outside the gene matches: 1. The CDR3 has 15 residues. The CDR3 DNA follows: TGTGCCTGGAGTGTGGGACAGGGGGCGAATTCACCCCTCCACTTT. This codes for CAWSVGQGANSPLHF.

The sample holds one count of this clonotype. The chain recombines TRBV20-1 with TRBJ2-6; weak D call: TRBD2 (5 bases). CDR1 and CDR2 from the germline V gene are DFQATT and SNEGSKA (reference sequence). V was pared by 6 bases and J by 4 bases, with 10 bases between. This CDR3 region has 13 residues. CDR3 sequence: CSAQRPGANVLTF. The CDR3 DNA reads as TGCAGTGCCCAGCGGCCCGGGGCCAACGTCCTGACTTTC.

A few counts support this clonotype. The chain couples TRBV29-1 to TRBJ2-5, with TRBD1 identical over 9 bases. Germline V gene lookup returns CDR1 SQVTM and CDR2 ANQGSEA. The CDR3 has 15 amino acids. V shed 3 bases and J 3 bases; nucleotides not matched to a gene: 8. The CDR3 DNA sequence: TGCAGCGTTGAGGGAGACAGGGGGATAAAAGAGACCCAGTACTTC. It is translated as CSVEGDRGIKETQYF.

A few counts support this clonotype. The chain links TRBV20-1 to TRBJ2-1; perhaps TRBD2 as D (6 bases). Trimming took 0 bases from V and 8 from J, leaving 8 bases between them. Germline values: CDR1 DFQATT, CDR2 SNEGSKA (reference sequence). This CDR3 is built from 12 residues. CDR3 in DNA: TGCAGTGCTAGAGAGCGGGATCATGAGCAGTTCTTC. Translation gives CSARERDHEQFF.

The CDR3 reads CASSRLDSPRGGYTF. CDR3 nucleotide sequence: TGTGCCAGCTCACGATTGGACAGTCCCCGAGGCGGCTACACCTTC. V usage is TRBV18 and J usage is TRBJ1-2, with D perhaps TRBD1 (6 bases). Trimming shortened V by 4 bases and J by 8 bases, and 20 bases separated the two germline ends. CDR3 size: 15 residues. Germline lookup yields CDR1 KGHSH and CDR2 LQKENI.

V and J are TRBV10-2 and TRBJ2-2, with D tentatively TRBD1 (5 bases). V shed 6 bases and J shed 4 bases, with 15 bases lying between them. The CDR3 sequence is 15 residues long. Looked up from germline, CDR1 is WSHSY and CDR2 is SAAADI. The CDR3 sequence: CASRETGRGTGELFF. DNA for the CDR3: TGCGCCAGCAGAGAAACAGGACGAGGCACCGGGGAGCTGTTTTTT.

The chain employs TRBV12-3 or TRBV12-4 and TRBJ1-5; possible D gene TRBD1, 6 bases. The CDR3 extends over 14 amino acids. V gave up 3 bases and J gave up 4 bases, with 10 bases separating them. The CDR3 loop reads CASSFADSNQPQHF. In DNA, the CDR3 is TGTGCCAGCAGTTTCGCGGACAGTAATCAGCCCCAGCATTTT.

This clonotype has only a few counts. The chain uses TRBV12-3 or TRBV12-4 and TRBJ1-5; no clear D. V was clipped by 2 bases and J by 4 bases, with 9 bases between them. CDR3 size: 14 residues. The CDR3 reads CASSLNSENQPQHF. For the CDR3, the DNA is TGTGCCAGCAGTTTAAACAGTGAAAATCAGCCCCAGCATTTT.

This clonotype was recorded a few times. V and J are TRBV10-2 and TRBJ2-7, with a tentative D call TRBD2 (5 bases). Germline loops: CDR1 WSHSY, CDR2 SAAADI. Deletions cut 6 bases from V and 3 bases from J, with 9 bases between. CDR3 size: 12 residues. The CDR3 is CASRDAGYEQYF. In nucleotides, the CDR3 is TGCGCCAGCAGAGACGCGGGCTACGAGCAGTACTTC.

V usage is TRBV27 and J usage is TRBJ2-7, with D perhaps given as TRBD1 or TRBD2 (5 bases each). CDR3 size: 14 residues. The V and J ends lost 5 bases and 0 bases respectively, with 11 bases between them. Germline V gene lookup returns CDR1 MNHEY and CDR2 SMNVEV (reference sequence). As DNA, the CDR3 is TGTGCCAGCAGTCTACTAGGGGTCTCCTACGAGCAGTACTTC. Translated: CASSLLGVSYEQYF.

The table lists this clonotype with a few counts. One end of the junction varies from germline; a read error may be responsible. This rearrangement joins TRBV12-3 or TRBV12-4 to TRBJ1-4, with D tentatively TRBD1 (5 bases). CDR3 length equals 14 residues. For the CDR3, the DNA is TGTGCCAGCACCTCACACGGGGGAGATGAAACACTGTTTTTT. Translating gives CASTSHGGDETLFF.

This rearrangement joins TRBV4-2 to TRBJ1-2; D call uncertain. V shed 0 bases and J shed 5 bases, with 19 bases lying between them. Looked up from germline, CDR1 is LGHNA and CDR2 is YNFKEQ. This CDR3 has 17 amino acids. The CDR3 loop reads CASSQEGSQNSLYGYTF. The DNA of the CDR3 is TGTGCCAGCAGCCAAGAGGGTTCACAGAACAGCCTATATGGCTACACCTTC.

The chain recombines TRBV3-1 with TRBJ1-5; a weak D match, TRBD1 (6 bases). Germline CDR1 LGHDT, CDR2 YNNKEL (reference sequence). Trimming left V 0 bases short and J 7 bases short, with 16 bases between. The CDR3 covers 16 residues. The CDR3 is CASSQEWQAGEQPQHF. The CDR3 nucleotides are TGTGCCAGCAGCCAAGAATGGCAGGCAGGGGAACAGCCCCAGCATTTT.

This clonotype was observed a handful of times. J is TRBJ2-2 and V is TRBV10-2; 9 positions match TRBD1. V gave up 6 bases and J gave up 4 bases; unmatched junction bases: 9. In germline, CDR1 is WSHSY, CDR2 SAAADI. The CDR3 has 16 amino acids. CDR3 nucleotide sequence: TGCGCCAGCAGGTTACCGGGACAGGGCAGCACCGGGGAGCTGTTTTTT. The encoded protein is CASRLPGQGSTGELFF.

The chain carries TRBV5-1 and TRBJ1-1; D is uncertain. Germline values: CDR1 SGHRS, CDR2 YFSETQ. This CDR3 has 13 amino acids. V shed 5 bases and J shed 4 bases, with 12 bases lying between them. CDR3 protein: CASSLTTLTEAFF. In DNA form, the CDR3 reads TGCGCCAGCAGTTTAACGACACTCACTGAAGCTTTCTTT.

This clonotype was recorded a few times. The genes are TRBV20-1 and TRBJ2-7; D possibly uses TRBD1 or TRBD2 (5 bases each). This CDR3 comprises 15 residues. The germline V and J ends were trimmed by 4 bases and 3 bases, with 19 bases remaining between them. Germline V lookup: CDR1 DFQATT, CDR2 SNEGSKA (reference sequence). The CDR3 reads CSAISGGNGGYEQYF. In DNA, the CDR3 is TGCAGTGCTATCTCTGGGGGAAACGGCGGCTACGAGCAGTACTTC.

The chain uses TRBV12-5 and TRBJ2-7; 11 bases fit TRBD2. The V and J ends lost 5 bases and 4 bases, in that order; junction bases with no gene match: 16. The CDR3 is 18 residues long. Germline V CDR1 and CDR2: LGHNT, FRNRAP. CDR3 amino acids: CASGATGLAVTKDYEQYF. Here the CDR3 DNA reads TGTGCTAGTGGTGCCACGGGACTAGCGGTGACGAAAGATTACGAGCAGTACTTC.

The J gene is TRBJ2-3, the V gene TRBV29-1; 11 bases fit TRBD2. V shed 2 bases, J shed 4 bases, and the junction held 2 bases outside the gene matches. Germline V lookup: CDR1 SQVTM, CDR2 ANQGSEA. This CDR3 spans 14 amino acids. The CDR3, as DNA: TGCAGCGTTGAACTAGCGGGAGGTTCAGATACGCAGTATTTT. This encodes CSVELAGGSDTQYF.

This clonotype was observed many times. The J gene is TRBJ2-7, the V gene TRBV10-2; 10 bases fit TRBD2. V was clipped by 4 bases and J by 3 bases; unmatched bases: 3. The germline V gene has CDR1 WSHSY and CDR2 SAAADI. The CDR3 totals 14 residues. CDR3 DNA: TGCGCCAGCAGTGGGGCTAGCGGGAGCTACGAGCAGTACTTC. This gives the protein CASSGASGSYEQYF.

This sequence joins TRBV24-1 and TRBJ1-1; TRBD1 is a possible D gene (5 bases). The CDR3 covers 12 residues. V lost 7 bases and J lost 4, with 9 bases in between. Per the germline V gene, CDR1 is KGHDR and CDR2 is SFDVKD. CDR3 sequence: CATRGVGTEAFF. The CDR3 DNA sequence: TGTGCCACCAGGGGGGTGGGCACTGAAGCTTTCTTT.

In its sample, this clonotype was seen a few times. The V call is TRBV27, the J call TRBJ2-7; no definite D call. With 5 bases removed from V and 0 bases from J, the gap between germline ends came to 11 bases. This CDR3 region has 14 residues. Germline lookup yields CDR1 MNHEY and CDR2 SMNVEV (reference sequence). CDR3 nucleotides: TGTGCCAGCAGTCAGGACGGAAGCTCCTACGAGCAGTACTTC. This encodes CASSQDGSSYEQYF.

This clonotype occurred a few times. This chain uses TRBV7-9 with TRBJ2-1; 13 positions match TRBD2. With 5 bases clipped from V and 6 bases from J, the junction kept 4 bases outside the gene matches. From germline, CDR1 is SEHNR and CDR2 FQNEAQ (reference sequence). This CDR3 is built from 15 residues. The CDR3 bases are TGTGCCAGCAGCGCTCGACTAGCGGGGGGCAATGAGCAGTTCTTC. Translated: CASSARLAGGNEQFF.

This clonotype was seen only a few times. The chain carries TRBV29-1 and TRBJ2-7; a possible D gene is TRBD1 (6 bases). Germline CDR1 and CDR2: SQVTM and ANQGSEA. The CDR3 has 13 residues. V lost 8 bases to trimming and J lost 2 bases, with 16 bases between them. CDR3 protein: CSYTRDTPYEQYF. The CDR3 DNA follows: TGCAGCTATACTCGGGACACACCCTACGAGCAGTACTTC.